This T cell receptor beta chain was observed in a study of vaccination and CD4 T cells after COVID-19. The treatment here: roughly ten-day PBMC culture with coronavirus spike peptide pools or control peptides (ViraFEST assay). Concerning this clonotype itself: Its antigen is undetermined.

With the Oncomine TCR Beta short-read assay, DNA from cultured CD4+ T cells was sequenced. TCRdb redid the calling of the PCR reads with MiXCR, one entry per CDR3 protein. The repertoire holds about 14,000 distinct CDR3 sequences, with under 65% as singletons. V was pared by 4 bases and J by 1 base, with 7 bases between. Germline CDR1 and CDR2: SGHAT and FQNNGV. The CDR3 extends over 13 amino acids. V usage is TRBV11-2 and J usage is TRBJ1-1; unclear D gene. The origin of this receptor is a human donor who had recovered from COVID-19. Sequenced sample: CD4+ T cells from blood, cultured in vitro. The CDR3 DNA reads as TGTGCCAGCAGCTCTCACAGGAACACTGAAGCTTTCTTT. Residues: CASSSHRNTEAFF.